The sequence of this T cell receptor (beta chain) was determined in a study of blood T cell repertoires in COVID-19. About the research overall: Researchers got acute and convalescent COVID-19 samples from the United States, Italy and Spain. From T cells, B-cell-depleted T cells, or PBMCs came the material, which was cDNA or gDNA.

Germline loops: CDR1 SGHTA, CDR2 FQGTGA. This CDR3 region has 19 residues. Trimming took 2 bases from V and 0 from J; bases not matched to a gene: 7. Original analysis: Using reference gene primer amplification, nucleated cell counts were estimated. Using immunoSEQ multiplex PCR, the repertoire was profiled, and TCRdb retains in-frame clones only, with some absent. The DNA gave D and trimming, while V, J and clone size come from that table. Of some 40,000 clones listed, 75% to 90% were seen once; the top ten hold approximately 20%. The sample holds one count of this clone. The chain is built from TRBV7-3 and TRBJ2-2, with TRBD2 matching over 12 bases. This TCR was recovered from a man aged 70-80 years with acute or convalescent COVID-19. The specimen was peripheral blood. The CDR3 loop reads CASSLAGTSGFTNTGELFF. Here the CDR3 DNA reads TGTGCCAGCAGCTTAGCTGGGACTAGCGGGTTCACGAACACCGGGGAGCTGTTTTTT.